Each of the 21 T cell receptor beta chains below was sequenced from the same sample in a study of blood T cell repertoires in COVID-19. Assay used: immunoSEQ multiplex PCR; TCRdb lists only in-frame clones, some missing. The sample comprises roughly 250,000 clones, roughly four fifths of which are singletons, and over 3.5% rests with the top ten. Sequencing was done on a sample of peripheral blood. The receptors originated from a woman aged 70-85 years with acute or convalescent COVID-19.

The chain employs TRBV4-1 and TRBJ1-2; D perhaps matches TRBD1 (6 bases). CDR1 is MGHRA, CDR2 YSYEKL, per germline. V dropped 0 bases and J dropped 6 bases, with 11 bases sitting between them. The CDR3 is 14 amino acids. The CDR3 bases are TGCGCCAGCAGCCAAGACTGGCAGGGGAATGGCTACACCTTC. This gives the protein CASSQDWQGNGYTF.

CDR3 DNA sequence: TGCGCCAGCAGCTTAGGGACAGGACCCTATGGCTACACCTTC. Translation: CASSLGTGPYGYTF. The chain has TRBV5-1 and TRBJ1-2, with 8 bases lining up with TRBD1. The CDR3 runs to 14 residues. Germline V gene sequence: CDR1 SGHRS, CDR2 YFSETQ. Trimming cost V 2 bases and J 4 bases; bases outside gene matches: 4. Supplemented by reference TRBV5-1 and TRBJ1-2, the full variable domain reads KAGVTQTPRYLIKTRGQQVTLSCSPISGHRSVSWYQQTPGQGLQFLFEYFSETQRNKGNFPGRFSGRQFSNSRSEMNVSTLELGDSALYLCASSLGTGPYGYTFGSGTRLTVV.

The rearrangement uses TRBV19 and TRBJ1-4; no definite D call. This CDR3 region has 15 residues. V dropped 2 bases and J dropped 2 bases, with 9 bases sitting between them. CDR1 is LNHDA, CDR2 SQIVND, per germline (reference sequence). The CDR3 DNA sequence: TGTGCCAGTAGTATATCTGGTGGCACTAATGAAAAACTGTTTTTT. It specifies CASSISGGTNEKLFF. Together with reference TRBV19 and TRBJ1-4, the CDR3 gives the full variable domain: DGGITQSPKYLFRKEGQNVTLSCEQNLNHDAMYWYRQDPGQGLRLIYYSQIVNDFQKGDIAEGYSVSREKKESFPLTVTSAQKNPTAFYLCASSISGGTNEKLFFGSGTQLSVL.

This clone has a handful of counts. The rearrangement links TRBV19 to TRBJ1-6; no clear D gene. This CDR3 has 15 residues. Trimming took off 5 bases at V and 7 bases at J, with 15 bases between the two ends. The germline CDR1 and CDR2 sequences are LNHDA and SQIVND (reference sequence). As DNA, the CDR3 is TGTGCCAGTAGTCCCAACCTAGCGGGGAATTCACCCCTCCACTTT. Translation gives CASSPNLAGNSPLHF. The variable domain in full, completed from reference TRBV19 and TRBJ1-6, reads DGGITQSPKYLFRKEGQNVTLSCEQNLNHDAMYWYRQDPGQGLRLIYYSQIVNDFQKGDIAEGYSVSREKKESFPLTVTSAQKNPTAFYLCASSPNLAGNSPLHFGNGTRLTVT.

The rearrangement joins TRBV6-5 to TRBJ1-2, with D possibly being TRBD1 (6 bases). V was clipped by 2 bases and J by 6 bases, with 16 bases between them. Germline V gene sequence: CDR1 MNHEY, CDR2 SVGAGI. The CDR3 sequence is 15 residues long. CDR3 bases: TGTGCCAGCAGTTACGGTCCGGGGGGCTTGGATGGCTACACCTTC. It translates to CASSYGPGGLDGYTF.

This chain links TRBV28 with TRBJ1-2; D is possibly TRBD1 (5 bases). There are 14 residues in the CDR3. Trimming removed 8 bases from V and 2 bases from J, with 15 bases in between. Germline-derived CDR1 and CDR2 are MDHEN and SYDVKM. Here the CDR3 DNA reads TGTGCCAGCTGCGGGGGAGATAGAAACTATGGCTACACCTTC. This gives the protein CASCGGDRNYGYTF.

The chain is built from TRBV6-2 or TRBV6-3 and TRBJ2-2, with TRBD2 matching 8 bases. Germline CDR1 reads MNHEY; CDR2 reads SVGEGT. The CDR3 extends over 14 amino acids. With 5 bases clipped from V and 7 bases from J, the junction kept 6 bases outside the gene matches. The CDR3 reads CASSVGLANGELFF. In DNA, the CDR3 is TGTGCCAGCAGTGTAGGACTAGCTAACGGGGAGCTGTTTTTT.

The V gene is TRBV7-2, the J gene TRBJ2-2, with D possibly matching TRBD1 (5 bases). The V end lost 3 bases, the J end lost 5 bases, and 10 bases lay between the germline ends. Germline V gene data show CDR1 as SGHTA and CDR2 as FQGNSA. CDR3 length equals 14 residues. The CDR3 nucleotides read TGTGCCAGCAGCTTTTCAGGGCCTACCGGGGAGCTGTTTTTT. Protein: CASSFSGPTGELFF.

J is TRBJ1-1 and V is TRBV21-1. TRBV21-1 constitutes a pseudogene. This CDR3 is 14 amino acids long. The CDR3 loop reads CASSKDGRDTEAFF. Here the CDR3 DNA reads TGTGCCAGCAGCAAAGATGGGAGGGACACTGAAGCTTTCTTT.

The DNA for the CDR3 is TGCAGCGCCATGCTCCGGGGGACAGGGCCAGGGGAGACCCAGTACTTC. The encoded protein is CSAMLRGTGPGETQYF. V is TRBV29-1 and J is TRBJ2-5; 9 bases match TRBD1. V trimming: 7 bases; J trimming: 5 bases; junction bases outside the gene matches: 17. Germline loops: CDR1 SQVTM, CDR2 ANQGSEA. The CDR3 covers 16 residues.

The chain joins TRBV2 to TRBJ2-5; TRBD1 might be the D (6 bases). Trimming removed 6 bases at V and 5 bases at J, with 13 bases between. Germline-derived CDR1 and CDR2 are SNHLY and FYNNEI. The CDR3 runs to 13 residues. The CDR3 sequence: CASRQGWGETQYF. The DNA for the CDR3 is TGTGCCAGCAGACAGGGATGGGGGGAGACCCAGTACTTC. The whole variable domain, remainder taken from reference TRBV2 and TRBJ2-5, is EPEVTQTPSHQVTQMGQEVILRCVPISNHLYFYWYRQILGQKVEFLVSFYNNEISEKSEIFDDQFSVERPDGSNFTLKIRSTKLEDSAMYFCASRQGWGETQYFGPGTRLLVL.

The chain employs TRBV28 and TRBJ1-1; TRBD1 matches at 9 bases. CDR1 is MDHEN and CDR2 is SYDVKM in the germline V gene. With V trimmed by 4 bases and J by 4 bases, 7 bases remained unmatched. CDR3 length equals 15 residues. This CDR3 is CASSSGQGGITEAFF. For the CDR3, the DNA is TGTGCCAGCAGTTCGGGACAGGGAGGAATCACTGAAGCTTTCTTT.

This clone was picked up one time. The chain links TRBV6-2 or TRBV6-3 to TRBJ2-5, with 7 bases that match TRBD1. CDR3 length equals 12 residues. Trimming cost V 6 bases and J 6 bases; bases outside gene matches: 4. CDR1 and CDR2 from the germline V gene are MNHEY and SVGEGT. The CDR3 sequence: CASSEQGKTQYF. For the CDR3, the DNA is TGTGCCAGCAGCGAACAGGGGAAGACCCAGTACTTC.

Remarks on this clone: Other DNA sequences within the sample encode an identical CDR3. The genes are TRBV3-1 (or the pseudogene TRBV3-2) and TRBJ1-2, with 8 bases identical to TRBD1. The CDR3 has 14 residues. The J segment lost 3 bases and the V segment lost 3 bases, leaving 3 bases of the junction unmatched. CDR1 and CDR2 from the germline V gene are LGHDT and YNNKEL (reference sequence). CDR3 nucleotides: TGTGCCAGCAGCCAGGCAGGGGGCGACTATGGCTACACCTTC. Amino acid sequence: CASSQAGGDYGYTF.

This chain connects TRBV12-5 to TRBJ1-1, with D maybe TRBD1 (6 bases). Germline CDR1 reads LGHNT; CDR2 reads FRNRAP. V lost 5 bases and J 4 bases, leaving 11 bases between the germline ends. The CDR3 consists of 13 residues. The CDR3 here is CASGRQVGTEAFF. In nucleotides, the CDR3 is TGTGCTAGTGGTCGACAGGTTGGCACTGAAGCTTTCTTT.

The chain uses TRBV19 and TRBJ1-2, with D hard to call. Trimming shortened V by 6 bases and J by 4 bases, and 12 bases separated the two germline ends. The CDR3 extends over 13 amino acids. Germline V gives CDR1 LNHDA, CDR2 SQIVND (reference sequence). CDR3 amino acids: CASRFGGSYGYTF. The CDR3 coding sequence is TGTGCCAGTAGGTTTGGAGGGTCCTATGGCTACACCTTC. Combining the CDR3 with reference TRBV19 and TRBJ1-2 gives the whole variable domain DGGITQSPKYLFRKEGQNVTLSCEQNLNHDAMYWYRQDPGQGLRLIYYSQIVNDFQKGDIAEGYSVSREKKESFPLTVTSAQKNPTAFYLCASRFGGSYGYTFGSGTRLTVV.

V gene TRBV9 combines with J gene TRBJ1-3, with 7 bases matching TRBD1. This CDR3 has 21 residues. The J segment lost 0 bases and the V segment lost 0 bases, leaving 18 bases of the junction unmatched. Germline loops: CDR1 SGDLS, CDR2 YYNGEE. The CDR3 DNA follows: TGTGCCAGCAGCGTAGACCTAATTACGGGACAGTGGACATCCTCTGGAAACACCATATATTTT. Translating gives CASSVDLITGQWTSSGNTIYF.

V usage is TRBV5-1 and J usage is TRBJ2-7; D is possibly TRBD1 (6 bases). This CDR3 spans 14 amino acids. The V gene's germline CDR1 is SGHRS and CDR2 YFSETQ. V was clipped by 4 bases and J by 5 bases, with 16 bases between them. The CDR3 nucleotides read TGCGCCAGCAGCCAGGGGCCCTCGGCCGACGAGCAGTACTTC. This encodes CASSQGPSADEQYF. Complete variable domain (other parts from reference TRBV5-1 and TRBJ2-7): KAGVTQTPRYLIKTRGQQVTLSCSPISGHRSVSWYQQTPGQGLQFLFEYFSETQRNKGNFPGRFSGRQFSNSRSEMNVSTLELGDSALYLCASSQGPSADEQYFGPGTRLTVT.

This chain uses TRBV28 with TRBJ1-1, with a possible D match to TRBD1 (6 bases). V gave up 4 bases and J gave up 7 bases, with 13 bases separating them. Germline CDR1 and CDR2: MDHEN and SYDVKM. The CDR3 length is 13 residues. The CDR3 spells CASSSSGAGEAFF. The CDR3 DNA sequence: TGTGCCAGCAGTTCCTCAGGGGCTGGTGAAGCTTTCTTT.

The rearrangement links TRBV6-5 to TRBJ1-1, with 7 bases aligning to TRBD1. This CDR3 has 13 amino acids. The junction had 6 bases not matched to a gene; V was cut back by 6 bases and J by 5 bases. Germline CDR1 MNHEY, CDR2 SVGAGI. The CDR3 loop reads CASRATGETEAFF. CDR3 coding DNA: TGTGCCAGCAGAGCTACAGGGGAAACTGAAGCTTTCTTT.

The CDR3 is CAVRGPNEKLFF. For the CDR3, the DNA is TGTGCCGTCAGGGGGCCTAATGAAAAACTGTTTTTT. This chain links TRBV30 with TRBJ1-4; 8 nucleotides match TRBD1. Per germline, CDR1 GTSNPN and CDR2 SVGIG (reference sequence). The CDR3 sequence is 12 residues long. The J segment lost 3 bases and the V segment lost 8 bases, leaving 2 bases of the junction unmatched. Variable domain in full (rest from reference TRBV30 and TRBJ1-4): SQTIHQWPATLVQPVGSPLSLECTVEGTSNPNLYWYRQAAGRGLQLLFYSVGIGQISSEVPQNLSASRPQDRQFILSSKKLLLSDSGFYLCAVRGPNEKLFFGSGTQLSVL.